This entry features one TCR beta chain sequence. This sample is drawn from a study of T cell changes during pregnancy in multiple sclerosis. Repertoires were generated with immunoSEQ multiplex PCR, while TCRdb's copy carries only in-frame clones and drops some. The data show around 99,000 clones, 85% to 95% seen once. This CDR3 spans 18 amino acids. The V segment lost 6 bases and the J segment 0 bases; nucleotides outside the gene matches: 13. Germline CDR1 LGHNT, CDR2 FRNRAP. The source was peripheral blood, collected in the first trimester of pregnancy. The TCR comes from a female donor with multiple sclerosis, enrolled in a pregnancy study. The chain combines TRBV12-5 with TRBJ1-5, with 8 bases lining up with TRBD1. The CDR3: CASGLGTGMIYSNQPQHF. In DNA, the CDR3 is TGTGCTAGTGGCCTCGGGACAGGCATGATCTATAGCAATCAGCCCCAGCATTTT.